Below are 19 T cell receptor beta chains sequenced from a single sample in a study of T cell responses to AZD1222 COVID-19 vaccine. Measured with immunoSEQ multiplex PCR; TCRdb has only the in-frame clones, and not every one. Of about 180,000 clones in the sample, approximately 86% were seen once. Sequences were derived from peripheral blood, sampled on day 0 of AZD1222 vaccination. All receptors come from an adult in good health.

The chain carries TRBV19 and TRBJ1-2, with D possibly matching TRBD1 (5 bases). The CDR3 sequence is 15 residues long. V gave up 5 bases and J gave up 4 bases, with 17 bases separating them. Germline V gives CDR1 LNHDA, CDR2 SQIVND (reference sequence). The DNA for the CDR3 is TGTGCCAGTAGTCCCCAGACAGCCATTGGCTATGGCTACACCTTC. It translates to CASSPQTAIGYGYTF.

The chain is built from TRBV30 and TRBJ2-7; TRBD2 might be the D (6 bases). Trimming cost V 1 base and J 3 bases, with 13 bases left between them. Germline V gene data show CDR1 as GTSNPN and CDR2 as SVGIG (reference sequence). The CDR3 spans 14 residues. The CDR3 DNA is TGTGCCTGGAGTGAAAATAGGGGAGGCTACGAGCAGTACTTC. It encodes CAWSENRGGYEQYF.

The genes are TRBV5-6 and TRBJ1-2; the D is unclear. V was pared by 0 bases and J by 4 bases, with 13 bases between. Germline CDR1 is SGHDT and CDR2 is YYEEEE. The CDR3 is made up of 15 amino acids. CDR3 bases: TGTGCCAGCAGCTTGGTGGGTGGTGAGATCTATGGCTACACCTTC. Its protein is CASSLVGGEIYGYTF.

J is TRBJ1-3 and V is TRBV5-1; D is perhaps TRBD1 (6 bases). The V and J ends lost 4 bases and 4 bases respectively, with 12 bases between them. The germline V gene encodes CDR1 SGHRS and CDR2 YFSETQ. The CDR3 extends over 14 amino acids. CDR3 region: CASSGGGSGNTIYF. CDR3 sequence (DNA): TGCGCCAGCAGCGGAGGGGGTTCCGGAAACACCATATATTTT. Full variable domain (missing parts from reference TRBV5-1 and TRBJ1-3): KAGVTQTPRYLIKTRGQQVTLSCSPISGHRSVSWYQQTPGQGLQFLFEYFSETQRNKGNFPGRFSGRQFSNSRSEMNVSTLELGDSALYLCASSGGGSGNTIYFGEGSWLTVV.

The V and J genes are TRBV9 and TRBJ1-4, with D unclear. The CDR3 consists of 14 residues. The germline V gene encodes CDR1 SGDLS and CDR2 YYNGEE. The V and J ends lost 2 bases and 2 bases respectively, with 7 bases between them. This CDR3 reads CASSVGMTNEKLFF. CDR3 DNA sequence: TGTGCCAGCAGCGTTGGGATGACTAATGAAAAACTGTTTTTT.

The chain combines TRBV5-4 with TRBJ2-2; possibly TRBD1 for D (6 bases). CDR1 and CDR2 from the germline V gene are SGHNT and YYREEE (reference sequence). This CDR3 has 16 amino acids. The V and J ends lost 3 bases and 3 bases respectively, with 15 bases between them. DNA of the CDR3: TGTGCCAGCAGCTCTGTCCGGGACAAGTACACCGGGGAGCTGTTTTTT. Its translation is CASSSVRDKYTGELFF.

The chain uses TRBV9 and TRBJ2-3; D may be TRBD1 (6 bases). The CDR3 is made up of 16 amino acids. Deletions cut 6 bases from V and 0 bases from J, with 17 bases between. Germline CDR1 reads SGDLS; CDR2 reads YYNGEE. CDR3 region: CASTLKPGASTDTQYF. In nucleotides, the CDR3 is TGTGCCAGCACCCTAAAACCAGGGGCGAGCACAGATACGCAGTATTTT.

This rearrangement joins TRBV27 to TRBJ2-1; 11 bases map to TRBD2. The CDR3 is 15 amino acids. The V and J ends lost 5 bases and 1 base, in that order; junction bases with no gene match: 1. CDR1 and CDR2 (germline): MNHEY, SMNVEV (reference sequence). Written as DNA, the CDR3 is TGTGCCAGCAGTCGACTAGCGGGATCCTACAATGAGCAGTTCTTC. Encoded protein: CASSRLAGSYNEQFF.

This chain uses TRBV7-8 with TRBJ2-7; 7 nucleotides agree with TRBD2. J gave up 3 bases and V 4 bases, and 3 bases lay outside the gene matches. The CDR3 totals 13 residues. CDR1 and CDR2 from the germline V gene are SGHVS and FQNEAQ. Here the CDR3 reads CASSSSGGYEQYF. The DNA of the CDR3 is TGTGCCAGCAGCTCCTCGGGGGGCTACGAGCAGTACTTC.

The chain joins TRBV5-1 to TRBJ2-7; TRBD2 matches at 11 bases. Germline V lookup: CDR1 SGHRS, CDR2 YFSETQ. The J segment lost 4 bases and the V segment lost 0 bases, leaving 3 bases of the junction unmatched. The CDR3 contains 15 residues. CDR3 loop: CASSLGGTSGYEQYF. CDR3 nucleotides: TGCGCCAGCAGCTTGGGCGGGACTAGCGGTTACGAGCAGTACTTC.

This chain uses TRBV5-4 with TRBJ1-3, with D possibly TRBD1 on 5 matching bases. The V end lost 0 bases, the J end lost 1 base, and 8 bases lay between the germline ends. From germline, CDR1 is SGHNT and CDR2 YYREEE (reference sequence). This CDR3 region has 15 residues. For the CDR3, the DNA is TGTGCCAGCAGCTTGGCGGGGGGATCTGGAAACACCATATATTTT. As protein: CASSLAGGSGNTIYF.

The genes are TRBV2 and TRBJ1-6, with D possibly TRBD1 on 6 matching bases. V was cut by 8 bases and J by 0 bases, with 11 bases left in between. The length of the CDR3 is 15 residues. Germline CDR1 reads SNHLY; CDR2 reads FYNNEI. The CDR3 DNA sequence: TGTGCCAGCGATCGACAGGACTCCTATAATTCACCCCTCCACTTT. Its translation: CASDRQDSYNSPLHF.

This chain uses TRBV4-3 with TRBJ1-5; D remains unclear. V shed 0 bases and J shed 2 bases, with 8 bases lying between them. The CDR3 is 15 amino acids. Germline CDR1 and CDR2: LGHNA and YSLEER. The CDR3 DNA is TGCGCCAGCAGCCAAGAACTGACCCGCAATCAGCCCCAGCATTTT. Its protein is CASSQELTRNQPQHF.

The J gene is TRBJ2-5, the V gene TRBV15, with 9 bases lining up with TRBD2. The germline V gene has CDR1 LNHNV and CDR2 YYDKDF (reference sequence). This CDR3 has 13 residues. The V gene end was trimmed by 0 bases and the J gene end by 7 bases; junction bases not matched to a gene: 0. The CDR3 sequence: CATSRDSGGTQYF. DNA for the CDR3: TGTGCCACCAGCAGAGATAGCGGGGGGACCCAGTACTTC.

The rearrangement uses TRBV11-3 and TRBJ2-3, with TRBD2 identical over 8 bases. The J segment lost 3 bases and the V segment lost 5 bases, leaving 10 bases of the junction unmatched. The CDR3 runs 16 residues. The germline V gene encodes CDR1 SGHNT and CDR2 YENEEA. Here the CDR3 DNA reads TGTGCCAGCAGCGTTGGTTCTGGCGGGAGGACAGATACGCAGTATTTT. Protein product: CASSVGSGGRTDTQYF.

The V and J genes are TRBV6-2 or TRBV6-3 and TRBJ2-7, with D possibly matching TRBD2 (6 bases). The germline V gene encodes CDR1 MNHEY and CDR2 SVGEGT. This CDR3 contains 17 residues. Trimming took off 4 bases at V and 7 bases at J, with 26 bases between the two ends. CDR3 DNA: TGTGCCAGCAGTTCCTGGGTACTTAGCGGTCGGGGGAAAGAGCAGTACTTC. This encodes CASSSWVLSGRGKEQYF.

The chain employs TRBV2 and TRBJ2-5; 12 positions match TRBD2. The CDR3 sequence is 15 residues long. The germline V gene encodes CDR1 SNHLY and CDR2 FYNNEI. With 6 bases clipped from V and 5 bases from J, the junction kept 7 bases outside the gene matches. CDR3 residues: CASRVGTSGFETQYF. The CDR3 DNA follows: TGTGCCAGCAGGGTAGGGACTAGCGGGTTCGAGACCCAGTACTTC.

The genes are TRBV5-1 and TRBJ2-1; 9 nucleotides line up with TRBD2. Germline V gene data show CDR1 as SGHRS and CDR2 as YFSETQ. This CDR3 spans 19 amino acids. Trimming removed 0 bases from V and 1 base from J; junction bases left unmatched: 11. CDR3: CASSLVGSGSSQSYNEQFF. Here the CDR3 DNA reads TGCGCCAGCAGCTTGGTGGGTAGCGGGAGCTCCCAATCCTACAATGAGCAGTTCTTC. Looking up the rest from reference TRBV5-1 and TRBJ2-1 gives the full variable domain: KAGVTQTPRYLIKTRGQQVTLSCSPISGHRSVSWYQQTPGQGLQFLFEYFSETQRNKGNFPGRFSGRQFSNSRSEMNVSTLELGDSALYLCASSLVGSGSSQSYNEQFFGPGTRLTVL.

The chain employs TRBV28 and TRBJ2-1, with 10 bases matching TRBD2. The CDR3 contains 15 residues. Germline trimming cut 6 bases from V and 7 bases from J; bases unmatched to any gene: 9. Germline CDR1 MDHEN, CDR2 SYDVKM. CDR3 amino acids: CASSPGTSALNEQFF. CDR3 in DNA: TGTGCCAGCAGCCCCGGGACTAGCGCCCTTAATGAGCAGTTCTTC.